This T cell receptor beta chain derives from a study of early T cells in non-severe SARS-CoV-2 infection (dated by TCRdb to the early 2020s). Notes on the research overall: Because TCR sequencing was done on bulk RNA from unsorted whole blood, the alpha and beta chains could not be paired.

Receptor libraries were prepared by 5' RACE. Sequencing took place on a NextSeq 500. The TCR library protocol attached unique molecular identifiers to individual cDNA molecules to correct for sequencing error and PCR bias. Both TCR alpha and beta chains were sequenced, and tight co-correlation was observed between alpha and beta sequence abundances in each sample. The study's processing was this. V gene, J gene and CDR3 annotation of TCR sequences was performed with Decombinator V4. Expanded TCRs were defined as changing significantly between any two time points under a Poisson model with p below 0.0001. TCR abundances were normalised to the total number of TCRs sequenced per sample and were expressed as counts per million. MAIT TCRs were defined by TRAV1-2 paired with TRAJ12, TRAJ20 or TRAJ33, and iNKT TCRs by TRAV10 paired with TRAJ18. A search of VDJdb, accessed on 1 November 2021, was run for TCRs annotated to CMV, EBV and SARS-CoV-2, with TCRs annotated for multiple antigens excluded. The public sequencing data were trimmed at Q25 with fastp and processed into clonotypes with MiXCR by TCRdb, which kept only in-frame beta chains. Rows merge per CDR3 protein into single entries with the most common DNA and genes. The V and J calls and clone size come from TCRdb's table, not from the authors' own analysis. In all, the sample holds approximately 27,000 distinct CDR3 sequences, and roughly 6.1% of those were seen once. Approximately 5.5% of the sample is taken by the ten largest.

The V end loses 0 bases and the J end loses 3 bases, and a stretch of 10 bases separates them. As encoded in the germline V gene, CDR1 is SGDLS while CDR2 is YYNGEE. Reading from cysteine to phenylalanine, the CDR3 counts 16 amino acids. The CDR3 DNA has 48 bases and is translated from base 1. Points the paper makes about the study in general: VDJdb matching was skewed toward anti-spike CD8 responses and likely underestimated virus-specific expansions by missing private and CD4 specificities.

This was a case-control study nested in a cohort of healthcare workers in London, UK, who had nasopharyngeal swab PCR tests and blood samples taken every week. Healthcare workers were recruited between 23 and 31 March 2020, during the week of the UK lockdown, and were followed weekly for up to about 15 weeks. This clonotype was counted only a few times. Its antigen is still unknown. No qualities accompany the bases; no much larger clone lies one base away. The sequence derives from an adult who was a healthcare worker with PCR-confirmed SARS-CoV-2 infection or an uninfected control (not recorded which). Material for sequencing was whole blood. The V and J segments used are TRBV9 and TRBJ2-6, with no D gene named confidently. The CDR3: CASSVGANSGANVLTF. The DNA is TGTGCCAGCAGCGTAGGCGCCAACAGTGGGGCCAACGTCCTGACTTTC.